The 10 T cell receptor beta chains below were found in one sample sequenced in a study of shared clonotypes between healthy human individuals. Profiled with immunoSEQ multiplex PCR; TCRdb holds only in-frame clones, not every one. The sample contains roughly 2,000,000 clones, 93% of which appear only once. Terminally differentiated effector memory CD45RA+ cells were excluded from the naive CD8 cells, which were CD45RO-negative and positively selected for CCR7. Sequencing used naive CD8+ T cells from PBMCs. These receptors were obtained from a man aged 18 to 30 in good health. Some clones in this sample may be carry-over from other donors' samples.

The chain couples TRBV4-1 to TRBJ2-3; D is unresolved. Deletions cut 0 bases from V and 5 bases from J, with 9 bases between. Germline CDR1 MGHRA, CDR2 YSYEKL. CDR3 size: 14 residues. As DNA, the CDR3 is TGCGCCAGCAGCCAAGACCGACGAGGAGATACGCAGTATTTT. This translates into CASSQDRRGDTQYF.

The rearrangement links TRBV9 to TRBJ2-5; unclear D gene. V was cut by 0 bases and J by 4 bases, with 22 bases left in between. CDR1 is SGDLS, CDR2 YYNGEE, per germline. The CDR3 covers 18 residues. The CDR3 spells CASSVAGPWVEPGETQYF. The CDR3 nucleotides are TGTGCCAGCAGCGTAGCTGGGCCTTGGGTGGAGCCAGGAGAGACCCAGTACTTC.

This chain uses TRBV29-1 with TRBJ2-1; D gene uncertain. CDR3 length equals 13 residues. The germline gives CDR1 SQVTM, CDR2 ANQGSEA. Trimming took off 3 bases at V and 6 bases at J, with 12 bases between the two ends. The CDR3 loop is CSVERQFSNEQFF. The CDR3 DNA sequence: TGCAGCGTTGAGCGGCAGTTCTCCAATGAGCAGTTCTTC.

The DNA for the CDR3 is TGTGCCAGCAGCTTAGTCCGGGAGCAGTACTTC. It specifies CASSLVREQYF. The rearrangement joins TRBV13 to TRBJ2-7, with D hard to call. V was cut by 1 base and J by 7 bases, with 5 bases left in between. In germline, CDR1 is PRHDT, CDR2 FYEKMQ (reference sequence). The CDR3 covers 11 residues.

The sample holds a few counts of this clone. This chain links TRBV30 with TRBJ1-1; 10 bases map to TRBD1. Germline CDR1 is GTSNPN and CDR2 is SVGIG (reference sequence). The trim removed 8 bases at V and 6 bases at J, leaving 12 bases unmatched. The CDR3 is 14 amino acids. The CDR3: CAQTTDRGRAEAFF. The CDR3 region has the DNA TGTGCCCAAACTACGGACAGGGGGAGGGCTGAAGCTTTCTTT.

The genes are TRBV11-2 and TRBJ2-1, with 12 bases matching TRBD2. Germline trimming cut 5 bases from V and 3 bases from J; bases unmatched to any gene: 14. Germline V CDR1 and CDR2: SGHAT, FQNNGV. This CDR3 is 19 amino acids long. The CDR3 DNA is TGTGCCAGCAGCGCGACTAGCGGGAGAATTGGGCCGAACTACAATGAGCAGTTCTTC. This codes for CASSATSGRIGPNYNEQFF. Full variable domain (missing parts from reference TRBV11-2 and TRBJ2-1): EAGVAQSPRYKIIEKRQSVAFWCNPISGHATLYWYQQILGQGPKLLIQFQNNGVVDDSQLPKDRFSAERLKGVDSTLKIQPAKLEDSAVYLCASSATSGRIGPNYNEQFFGPGTRLTVL.

The V and J genes are TRBV29-1 and TRBJ2-7, with TRBD2 matching over 8 bases. The ends lost 3 bases at V and 6 bases at J; junction bases unmatched: 7. The germline V gene has CDR1 SQVTM and CDR2 ANQGSEA. This CDR3 has 13 amino acids. The CDR3 coding sequence is TGCAGCGTTGAGGGTAGCGGGACGGGCGAGCAGTACTTC. Amino acid sequence: CSVEGSGTGEQYF.

The chain is built from TRBV7-9 and TRBJ2-7; D remains unclear. The ends were cut back, 2 bases at V and 2 bases at J, with 10 bases in the middle. In germline, CDR1 is SEHNR, CDR2 FQNEAQ (reference sequence). The CDR3 is 14 residues long. The CDR3: CASSLTGPAYEQYF. CDR3 bases: TGTGCCAGCAGCTTAACCGGGCCAGCCTACGAGCAGTACTTC.

The V and J genes are TRBV9 and TRBJ1-2; 9 bases agree with TRBD1. The ends lost 1 base at V and 6 bases at J; junction bases unmatched: 16. Germline values: CDR1 SGDLS, CDR2 YYNGEE. The CDR3 spans 18 residues. The CDR3 coding sequence is TGTGCCAGCAGCGTAACCCGGGACAGGGACCTACAACTACATGGCTACACCTTC. This translates into CASSVTRDRDLQLHGYTF.

This chain joins TRBV29-1 and TRBJ2-7; 9 nucleotides line up with TRBD1. With V trimmed by 5 bases and J by 2 bases, 4 bases remained unmatched. The V gene's germline CDR1 is SQVTM and CDR2 ANQGSEA. This CDR3 comprises 13 residues. CDR3 residues: CSVLDRGTYEQYF. The CDR3, as DNA: TGCAGCGTTCTGGACAGGGGAACCTACGAGCAGTACTTC.